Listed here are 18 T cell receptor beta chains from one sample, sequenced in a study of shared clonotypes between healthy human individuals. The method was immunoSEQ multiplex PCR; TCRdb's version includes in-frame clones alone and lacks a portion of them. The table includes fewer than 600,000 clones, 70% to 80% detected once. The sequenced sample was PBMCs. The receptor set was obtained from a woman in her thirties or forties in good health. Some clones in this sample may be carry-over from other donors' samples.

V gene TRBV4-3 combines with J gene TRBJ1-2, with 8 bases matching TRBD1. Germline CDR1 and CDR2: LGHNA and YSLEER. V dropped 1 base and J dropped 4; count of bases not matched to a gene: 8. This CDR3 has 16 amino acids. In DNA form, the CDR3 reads TGCGCCAGCAGCCAAGGCCGAACAGGGGGGGGCTATGGCTACACCTTC. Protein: CASSQGRTGGGYGYTF.

This chain's CDR3 is CASSLTVAYEQYF. The DNA of the CDR3 is TGTGCCAGCAGCTTGACAGTAGCCTACGAGCAGTACTTC. This chain uses TRBV7-2 with TRBJ2-7; TRBD1 is a possible D gene (5 bases). Germline loops: CDR1 SGHTA, CDR2 FQGNSA. V was pared by 3 bases and J by 2 bases, with 8 bases between. The CDR3 is 13 amino acids.

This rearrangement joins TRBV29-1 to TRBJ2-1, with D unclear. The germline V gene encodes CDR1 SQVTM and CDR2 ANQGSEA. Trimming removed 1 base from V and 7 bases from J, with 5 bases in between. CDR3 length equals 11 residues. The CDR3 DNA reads TGCAGCGTTGAAGCAGGTAATGAGCAGTTCTTC. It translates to CSVEAGNEQFF.

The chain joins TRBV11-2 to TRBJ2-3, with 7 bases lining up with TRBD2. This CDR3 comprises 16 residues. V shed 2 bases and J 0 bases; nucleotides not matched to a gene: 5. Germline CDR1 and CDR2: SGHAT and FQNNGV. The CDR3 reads CASSLRASGSTDTQYF. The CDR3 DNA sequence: TGTGCCAGCAGCTTAAGGGCTAGCGGAAGCACAGATACGCAGTATTTT.

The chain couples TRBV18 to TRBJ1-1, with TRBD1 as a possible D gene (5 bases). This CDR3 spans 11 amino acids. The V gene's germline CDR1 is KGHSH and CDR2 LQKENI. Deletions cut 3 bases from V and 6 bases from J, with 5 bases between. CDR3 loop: CASSPGAEAFF. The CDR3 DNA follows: TGTGCCAGCTCACCGGGGGCTGAAGCTTTCTTT.

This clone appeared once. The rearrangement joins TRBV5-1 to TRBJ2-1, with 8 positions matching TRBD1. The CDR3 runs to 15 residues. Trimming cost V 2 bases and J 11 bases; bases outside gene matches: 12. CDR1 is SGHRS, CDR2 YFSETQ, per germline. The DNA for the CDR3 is TGCGCCAGCAGCTTCTTTCCGACAGGGGTAGCGCAGCAGTTCTTC. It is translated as CASSFFPTGVAQQFF.

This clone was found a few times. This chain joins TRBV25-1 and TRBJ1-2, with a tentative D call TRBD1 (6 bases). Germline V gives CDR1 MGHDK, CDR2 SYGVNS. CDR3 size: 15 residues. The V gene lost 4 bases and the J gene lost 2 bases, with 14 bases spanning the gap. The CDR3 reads CASSAGGAGNYGYTF. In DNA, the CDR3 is TGTGCCAGCAGTGCTGGGGGGGCGGGGAACTATGGCTACACCTTC.

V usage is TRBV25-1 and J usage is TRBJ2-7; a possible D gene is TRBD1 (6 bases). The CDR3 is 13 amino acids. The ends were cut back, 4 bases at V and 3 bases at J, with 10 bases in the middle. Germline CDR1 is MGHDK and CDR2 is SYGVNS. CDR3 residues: CASSAQQGYEQYF. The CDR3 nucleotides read TGTGCCAGCAGTGCCCAACAGGGCTACGAGCAGTACTTC.

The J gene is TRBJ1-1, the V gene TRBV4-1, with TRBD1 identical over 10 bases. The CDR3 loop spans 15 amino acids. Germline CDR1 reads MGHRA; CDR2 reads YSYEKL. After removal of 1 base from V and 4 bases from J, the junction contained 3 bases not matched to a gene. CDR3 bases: TGCGCCAGCAGCCAAGGACAGGGGGCGGTCACTGAAGCTTTCTTT. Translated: CASSQGQGAVTEAFF.

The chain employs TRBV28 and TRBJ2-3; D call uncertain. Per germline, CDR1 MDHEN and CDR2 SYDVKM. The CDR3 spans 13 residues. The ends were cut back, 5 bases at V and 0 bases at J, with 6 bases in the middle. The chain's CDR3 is CASSETSTDTQYF. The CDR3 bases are TGTGCCAGCAGTGAGACTAGCACAGATACGCAGTATTTT.

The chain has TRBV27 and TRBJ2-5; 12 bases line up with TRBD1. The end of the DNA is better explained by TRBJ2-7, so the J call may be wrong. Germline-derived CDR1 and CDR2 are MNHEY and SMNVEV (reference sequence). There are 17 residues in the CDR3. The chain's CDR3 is CASRGQGARGRSYEQYF. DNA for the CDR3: TGTGCCAGCAGGGGACAGGGGGCGAGGGGCAGGTCCTACGAGCAGTACTTC.

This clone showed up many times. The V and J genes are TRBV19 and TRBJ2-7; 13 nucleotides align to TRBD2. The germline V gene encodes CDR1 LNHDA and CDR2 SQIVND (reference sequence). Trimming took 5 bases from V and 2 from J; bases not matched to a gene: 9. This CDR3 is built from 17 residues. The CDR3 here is CASSPRGTSGTTYEQYF. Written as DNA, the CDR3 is TGTGCCAGTAGTCCCCGGGGGACTAGCGGGACTACCTACGAGCAGTACTTC. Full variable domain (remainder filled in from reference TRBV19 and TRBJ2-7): DGGITQSPKYLFRKEGQNVTLSCEQNLNHDAMYWYRQDPGQGLRLIYYSQIVNDFQKGDIAEGYSVSREKKESFPLTVTSAQKNPTAFYLCASSPRGTSGTTYEQYFGPGTRLTVT.

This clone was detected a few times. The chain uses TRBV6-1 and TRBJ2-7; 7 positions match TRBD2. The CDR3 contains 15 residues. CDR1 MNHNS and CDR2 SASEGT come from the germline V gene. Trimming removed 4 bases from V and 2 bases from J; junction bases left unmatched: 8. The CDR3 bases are TGTGCCAGCAGTGGGGGACTACCCACCACCTACGAGCAGTACTTC. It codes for CASSGGLPTTYEQYF.

The CDR3, as DNA: TGTGCCAGCAGCTACCGGACCAACTACGAGCAGTACTTC. As protein: CASSYRTNYEQYF. The rearrangement joins TRBV7-2 to TRBJ2-7; no firm D call. V gave up 4 bases and J gave up 3 bases, with 10 bases separating them. Germline loops: CDR1 SGHTA, CDR2 FQGNSA. This CDR3 contains 13 residues.

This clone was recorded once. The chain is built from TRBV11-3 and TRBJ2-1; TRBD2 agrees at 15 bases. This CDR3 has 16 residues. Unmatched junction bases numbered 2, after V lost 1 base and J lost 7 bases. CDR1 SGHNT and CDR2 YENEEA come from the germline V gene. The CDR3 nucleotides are TGTGCCAGCAGCTTAGGGACTAGCGGGAGGGTAAATGAGCAGTTCTTC. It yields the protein CASSLGTSGRVNEQFF.

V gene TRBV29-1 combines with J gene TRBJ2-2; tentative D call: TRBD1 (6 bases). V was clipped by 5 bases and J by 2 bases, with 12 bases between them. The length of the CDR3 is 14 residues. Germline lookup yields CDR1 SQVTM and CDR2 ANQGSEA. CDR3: CSVMGATNTGELFF. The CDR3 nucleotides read TGCAGCGTTATGGGGGCTACAAACACCGGGGAGCTGTTTTTT.

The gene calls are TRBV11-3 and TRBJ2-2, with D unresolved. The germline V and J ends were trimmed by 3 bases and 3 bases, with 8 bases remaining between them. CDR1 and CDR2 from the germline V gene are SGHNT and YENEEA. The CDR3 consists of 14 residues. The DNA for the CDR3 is TGTGCCAGCAGCTTGAGAAGAGACACCGGGGAGCTGTTTTTT. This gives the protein CASSLRRDTGELFF. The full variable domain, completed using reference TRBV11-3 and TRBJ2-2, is EAGVVQSPRYKIIEKKQPVAFWCNPISGHNTLYWYLQNLGQGPELLIRYENEEAVDDSQLPKDRFSAERLKGVDSTLKIQPAELGDSAVYLCASSLRRDTGELFFGEGSRLTVL.

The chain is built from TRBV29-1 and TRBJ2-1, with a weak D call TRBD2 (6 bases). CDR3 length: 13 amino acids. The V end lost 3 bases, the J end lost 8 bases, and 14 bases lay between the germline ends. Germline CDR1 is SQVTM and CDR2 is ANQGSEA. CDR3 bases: TGCAGCGTTGAGTCCGGGAGTGGCGATGAGCAGTTCTTC. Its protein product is CSVESGSGDEQFF.